This T cell receptor (beta chain) comes out of a study of T cell changes during pregnancy in multiple sclerosis. The CDR3 is 11 residues long. V was pared by 4 bases and J by 5 bases, with 5 bases between. Germline CDR1 is SGHTA and CDR2 is FQGNSA. Generated by immunoSEQ multiplex PCR, the TCRdb table keeps only in-frame clones and is missing some. The table shows about 40,000 clones, with approximately 88% occurring only once. The sample here was peripheral blood, taken in the first trimester of pregnancy. The receptor's source is a female donor in good health, enrolled as a control in a pregnancy study. This chain uses TRBV7-2 with TRBJ2-5; D gene uncertain. The CDR3 spells CASSSTETQYF. The DNA of the CDR3 is TGTGCCAGCAGCTCGACTGAGACCCAGTACTTC.